Presented here are 24 T cell receptor beta chains from one specimen sequenced in a study of blood T cell repertoires in COVID-19. TCRdb's table, derived via immunoSEQ multiplex PCR, lists solely in-frame clones and lacks some. This sample has about 33,000 clones, with roughly 84% found just once. Specimen: peripheral blood. Receptor source: a human donor in a cohort sampled during active COVID-19.

The chain recombines TRBV15 with TRBJ1-2; no firm D call. Germline loops: CDR1 LNHNV, CDR2 YYDKDF (reference sequence). V was pared by 2 bases and J by 3 bases, with 10 bases between. The CDR3 loop spans 14 amino acids. The CDR3 region has the DNA TGTGCCACCAGCAGACCCGGAGGCCACTATGGCTACACCTTC. Protein product: CATSRPGGHYGYTF.

V usage is TRBV5-1 and J usage is TRBJ2-1; TRBD2 is a possible D gene (5 bases). V was clipped by 5 bases and J by 0 bases, with 15 bases between them. The CDR3 runs to 16 residues. Germline V CDR1 and CDR2: SGHRS, YFSETQ. This CDR3 reads CASSFAGRSSYNEQFF. DNA of the CDR3: TGCGCCAGCAGTTTCGCGGGCCGTAGCTCCTACAATGAGCAGTTCTTC.

The V and J genes are TRBV19 and TRBJ2-2, with TRBD2 matching 9 bases. The length of the CDR3 is 16 residues. The V gene end was trimmed by 6 bases and the J gene end by 3 bases; junction bases not matched to a gene: 8. CDR1 is LNHDA, CDR2 SQIVND, per germline (reference sequence). The CDR3 DNA sequence: TGTGCCAGTAGATGGGCTAGCGGGATGGACACCGGGGAGCTGTTTTTT. Encoded protein: CASRWASGMDTGELFF.

This clone was seen once. V gene TRBV7-2 combines with J gene TRBJ1-6; 8 bases map to TRBD1. J gave up 14 bases and V 4 bases, and 16 bases lay outside the gene matches. Germline values: CDR1 SGHTA, CDR2 FQGNSA. This CDR3 region has 16 residues. CDR3 in DNA: TGTGCCAGCAGCTCCGGACAGGGCGATGTTAGGCGATCCCTCCACTTT. Amino acid sequence: CASSSGQGDVRRSLHF.

The rearrangement uses TRBV28 and TRBJ2-1; possible D gene TRBD2, 7 bases. Trimming removed 5 bases at V and 2 bases at J, with 10 bases between. This CDR3 has 14 residues. The V gene's germline CDR1 is MDHEN and CDR2 SYDVKM. CDR3 in amino acids: CASSGGAPYNEQFF. DNA for the CDR3: TGTGCCAGCAGTGGGGGGGCTCCCTACAATGAGCAGTTCTTC. Full variable domain (outside the CDR3, taken from reference TRBV28 and TRBJ2-1): DVKVTQSSRYLVKRTGEKVFLECVQDMDHENMFWYRQDPGLGLRLIYFSYDVKMKEKGDIPEGYSVSREKKERFSLILESASTNQTSMYLCASSGGAPYNEQFFGPGTRLTVL.

The rearrangement links TRBV2 to TRBJ2-3, with 8 bases fitting TRBD2. The V and J ends lost 6 bases and 9 bases, in that order; junction bases with no gene match: 14. The germline gives CDR1 SNHLY, CDR2 FYNNEI. The CDR3 is 15 amino acids. CDR3 in amino acids: CASRATGTRVRTQYF. The CDR3 nucleotides are TGTGCCAGCAGAGCGACCGGGACTAGGGTGCGGACGCAGTATTTT.

This rearrangement joins TRBV18 to TRBJ2-3; D is uncertain. The germline V gene has CDR1 KGHSH and CDR2 LQKENI. Deletions cut 6 bases from V and 0 bases from J, with 10 bases between. CDR3 size: 14 residues. The CDR3 DNA follows: TGTGCCAGCTCGCCGACACAAAGCACAGATACGCAGTATTTT. The encoded protein is CASSPTQSTDTQYF.

V and J are TRBV18 and TRBJ1-4; D uncertain. This CDR3 has 15 residues. Germline V gives CDR1 KGHSH, CDR2 LQKENI. V was clipped by 3 bases and J by 0 bases, with 8 bases between them. Here the CDR3 DNA reads TGTGCCAGCTCACCGACGGGAGCAACTAATGAAAAACTGTTTTTT. Its protein product is CASSPTGATNEKLFF.

This chain connects TRBV30 to TRBJ2-7; 11 bases fit TRBD1. J gave up 10 bases and V 4 bases, and 6 bases lay outside the gene matches. The CDR3 runs to 12 residues. Germline values: CDR1 GTSNPN, CDR2 SVGIG (reference sequence). As DNA, the CDR3 is TGTGCCTGGAACCGGGACAGGGGGGATCAGTACTTC. Translated, it gives CAWNRDRGDQYF.

The J gene is TRBJ2-7, the V gene TRBV23-1; 9 nucleotides line up with TRBD1. TRBV23-1 is treated as an ORF (open reading frame) with a function not yet certain. The CDR3 runs 16 residues. V trimming: 3 bases; J trimming: 0 bases; junction bases outside the gene matches: 6. The CDR3 DNA reads as TGCGCCAGCAGTCAGGGGACAGGGAGCTTCTCCTACGAGCAGTACTTC. As protein: CASSQGTGSFSYEQYF.

The rearrangement joins TRBV5-1 to TRBJ2-6; TRBD1 matches 8 bases. Germline V gives CDR1 SGHRS, CDR2 YFSETQ. This CDR3 is built from 15 residues. V lost 8 bases and J lost 2; bases outside the gene matches: 6. The CDR3 DNA is TGCGCCAGTCGTCTGACAGGGGCTGGGGCCAACGTCCTGACTTTC. Protein: CASRLTGAGANVLTF.

This chain connects TRBV4-2 to TRBJ1-2; 7 bases align to TRBD1. Losses at the gene ends were 4 bases for V and 0 bases for J; bases not matched to a gene: 8. CDR3 size: 16 residues. Germline V gene sequence: CDR1 LGHNA, CDR2 YNFKEQ. CDR3 in amino acids: CASSPLPGQSNYGYTF. The CDR3 DNA reads as TGTGCCAGCAGCCCGCTACCGGGACAGTCTAACTATGGCTACACCTTC.

The V call is TRBV7-8, the J call TRBJ1-1; tentative D call: TRBD1 (5 bases). The ends were cut back, 5 bases at V and 1 base at J, with 14 bases in the middle. Germline values: CDR1 SGHVS, CDR2 FQNEAQ. The CDR3 has 15 residues. The DNA of the CDR3 is TGTGCCAGCAGCCCCGTATGGGGCGAGAACACTGAAGCTTTCTTT. Its translation is CASSPVWGENTEAFF.

V and J are TRBV7-2 and TRBJ2-1, with D tentatively TRBD2 (7 bases). The V end lost 8 bases, the J end lost 0 bases, and 8 bases lay between the germline ends. Germline assignment: CDR1 SGHTA and CDR2 FQGNSA. The CDR3 is 13 amino acids. CDR3 region: CASGGASYNEQFF. The CDR3 DNA reads TGTGCCAGCGGGGGGGCCTCCTACAATGAGCAGTTCTTC.

V is TRBV30 and J is TRBJ1-1; no clear D gene. Germline V gene data show CDR1 as GTSNPN and CDR2 as SVGIG (reference sequence). The CDR3 spans 13 residues. The V end lost 0 bases, the J end lost 9 bases, and 14 bases lay between the germline ends. The CDR3 DNA is TGTGCCTGGAGTGTACTTCGAGGAAAGAAAGCTTTCTTT. Translation gives CAWSVLRGKKAFF.

V gene TRBV21-1 combines with J gene TRBJ1-5; no check of the table's D call, TRBD1, against the DNA was made. TRBV21-1 is noted as a pseudogene. CDR3 length: 17 amino acids. CDR3: CASSNPRDTISNQPQHF. CDR3 DNA sequence: TGTGCCAGCAGCAATCCCCGGGACACCATTAGCAATCAGCCCCAGCATTTT.

Here the CDR3 DNA reads TGTGCCAGCAGTAGAACAGACAGCAACGAGCAGTACTTC. Translated, it gives CASSRTDSNEQYF. The chain carries TRBV6-5 and TRBJ2-7; D might be TRBD1 (5 bases). Trimming removed 5 bases from V and 5 bases from J, with 13 bases in between. This CDR3 spans 13 amino acids. The germline V gene encodes CDR1 MNHEY and CDR2 SVGAGI.

This clone is a singleton in its sample. The rearrangement uses TRBV11-2 and TRBJ2-4, with 10 nucleotides matching TRBD1. V shed 1 base and J 7 bases; nucleotides not matched to a gene: 7. Germline V gives CDR1 SGHAT, CDR2 FQNNGV. The length of the CDR3 is 16 residues. The CDR3 sequence is CASSLASGTGENIQYF. Written as DNA, the CDR3 is TGTGCCAGCAGCTTAGCCTCCGGGACAGGGGAGAACATTCAGTACTTC.

The table lists this clone with a count of one. The J gene is TRBJ1-2, the V gene TRBV28; 9 bases map to TRBD1. Germline assignment: CDR1 MDHEN and CDR2 SYDVKM. V lost 5 bases to trimming and J lost 7 bases; unmatched junction nucleotides: 17. The CDR3 runs 17 residues. The CDR3 DNA is TGTGCCAGCAGTCTCACCGGGACAGGGTTAAAGTCTAGTGGCTACACCTTC. Amino acids: CASSLTGTGLKSSGYTF.

This chain joins TRBV6-5 and TRBJ2-7; 9 nucleotides agree with TRBD2. The CDR3 sequence is 15 residues long. The J segment lost 2 bases and the V segment lost 0 bases, leaving 2 bases of the junction unmatched. CDR1 is MNHEY, CDR2 SVGAGI, per germline. The CDR3 coding sequence is TGTGCCAGCAGTTACTCGGCTAGCGGGGCCTACGAGCAGTACTTC. Protein product: CASSYSASGAYEQYF.

The chain carries TRBV28 and TRBJ2-1, with 8 positions matching TRBD1. Losses at the gene ends were 0 bases for V and 8 bases for J; bases not matched to a gene: 6. The CDR3 runs 15 residues. Germline lookup yields CDR1 MDHEN and CDR2 SYDVKM. This CDR3 is CASSLWGTGRDEQFF. The DNA of the CDR3 is TGTGCCAGCAGTTTATGGGGGACAGGCCGAGATGAGCAGTTCTTC.

The chain carries TRBV10-2 and TRBJ1-5; D is unclear. From germline, CDR1 is WSHSY and CDR2 SAAADI. The CDR3 is 14 amino acids. Trimming removed 6 bases from V and 3 bases from J, with 12 bases in between. CDR3 nucleotide sequence: TGCGCCAGCAGGCTAGGAAACGCCAATCAGCCCCAGCATTTT. It codes for CASRLGNANQPQHF.

The V call is TRBV18, the J call TRBJ1-4, with TRBD1 matching over 7 bases. The CDR3 sequence is 18 residues long. In germline, CDR1 is KGHSH, CDR2 LQKENI. With V trimmed by 2 bases and J by 8 bases, 17 bases remained unmatched. CDR3 sequence: CASSPDRLPRAGGEKLFF. CDR3 DNA: TGTGCCAGCTCACCAGACCGTCTTCCCCGCGCAGGGGGGGAAAAACTGTTTTTT.

The chain carries TRBV5-6 and TRBJ2-5; D remains unclear. The germline V and J ends were trimmed by 1 base and 0 bases, with 10 bases remaining between them. The CDR3 totals 15 residues. Looked up from germline, CDR1 is SGHDT and CDR2 is YYEEEE. The CDR3 nucleotides read TGTGCCAGCAGCTTGTGGAACGGGTACCAAGAGACCCAGTACTTC. Its protein product is CASSLWNGYQETQYF.